A single sample gave rise to the 5 T cell receptor beta chains below, sequenced in a study of blood T cell repertoires in COVID-19. Data came from immunoSEQ multiplex PCR; TCRdb stores just in-frame clones and leaves some out. The sample contains approximately 210,000 clones, 80% to 90% of which appear only once. Sequenced: PBMCs or T cells enriched from blood (not recorded which). Source of these receptors: a woman aged 18 to 35 who had recovered from COVID-19.

J is TRBJ2-3 and V is TRBV5-4; the D gene is possibly TRBD2 (6 bases). The CDR3 contains 16 residues. Deletions cut 4 bases from V and 1 base from J, with 16 bases between. Germline-derived CDR1 and CDR2 are SGHNT and YYREEE (reference sequence). CDR3 nucleotides: TGTGCCAGCAGCACAGAAGGGTCTAGCGGCACAGATACGCAGTATTTT. This sequence encodes CASSTEGSSGTDTQYF. The full variable domain, its missing parts supplied by reference TRBV5-4 and TRBJ2-3, is ETGVTQSPTHLIKTRGQQVTLRCSSQSGHNTVSWYQQALGQGPQFIFQYYREEENGRGNFPPRFSGLQFPNYSSELNVNALELDDSALYLCASSTEGSSGTDTQYFGPGTRLTVL.

This clone appeared a few times. This rearrangement joins TRBV27 to TRBJ1-5, with a tentative D call TRBD1 (5 bases). V lost 7 bases to trimming and J lost 3 bases, with 16 bases between them. This CDR3 region has 15 residues. Germline V CDR1 and CDR2: MNHEY, SMNVEV (reference sequence). In nucleotides, the CDR3 is TGTGCCAGCAAAATTCAGGGATATGACAATCAGCCCCAGCATTTT. The encoded protein is CASKIQGYDNQPQHF.

The CDR3 bases are TGTGCCAGCAGTTTACAAGACTCTGGGGCCAACGTCCTGACTTTC. It encodes CASSLQDSGANVLTF. The chain is built from TRBV21-1 and TRBJ2-6; TRBD1, the table's D call, was not compared with the DNA. TRBV21-1 is listed as a pseudogene. CDR3 length: 15 amino acids.

The chain uses TRBV5-4 and TRBJ2-7, with 7 bases matching TRBD1. Trimming cost V 4 bases and J 3 bases; bases outside gene matches: 7. The CDR3 spans 14 residues. CDR1 SGHNT and CDR2 YYREEE come from the germline V gene (reference sequence). CDR3 nucleotide sequence: TGTGCCAGCAGCCACCGGGACAGCTTCTACGAGCAGTACTTC. Translating gives CASSHRDSFYEQYF.

J is TRBJ2-1 and V is TRBV15; possibly TRBD1 for D (6 bases). Germline lookup yields CDR1 LNHNV and CDR2 YYDKDF (reference sequence). The CDR3 is 15 amino acids. With 1 base removed from V and 0 bases from J, the gap between germline ends came to 7 bases. The CDR3 protein is CATSRGQVSYNEQFF. The CDR3 coding sequence is TGTGCCACCAGCAGAGGACAGGTCTCCTACAATGAGCAGTTCTTC.